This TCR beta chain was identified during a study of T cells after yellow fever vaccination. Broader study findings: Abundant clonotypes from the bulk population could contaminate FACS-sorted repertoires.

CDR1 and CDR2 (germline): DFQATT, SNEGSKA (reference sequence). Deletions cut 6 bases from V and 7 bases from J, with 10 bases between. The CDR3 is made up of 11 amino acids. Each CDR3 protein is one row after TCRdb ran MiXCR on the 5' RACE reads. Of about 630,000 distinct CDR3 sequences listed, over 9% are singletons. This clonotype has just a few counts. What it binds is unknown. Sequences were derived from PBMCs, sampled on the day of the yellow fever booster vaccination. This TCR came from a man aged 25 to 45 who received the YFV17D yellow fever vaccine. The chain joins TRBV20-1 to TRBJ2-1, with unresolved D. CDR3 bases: TGCAGTGCCCCGCTAGGTAATGAGCAGTTCTTC. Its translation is CSAPLGNEQFF.